This TCR beta chain was identified during a study of T cells in Graves' hyperthyroidism and ophthalmopathy. It was RNA transcripts that yielded the amplified TCR beta CDR3 regions. Initially, a first-round RT-PCR of the TCR CDR3 employed the HTBI primer set. MiXCR, run by TCRdb on the multiplex PCR reads, gives a single entry per CDR3 protein. This table has hundreds of thousands of distinct CDR3 sequences, less than 25% appearing once. This clonotype was observed a few times. As the CDR3 is not closed by the conserved phenylalanine or tryptophan, this likely results from a read error. Disease lasting under 3 months, a NOSPECS grade of at least 4, and a Clinical Activity Score of at least 3 were features of the ophthalmopathy patients. On the basis of clinical symptoms, serum thyroxine and TRAb, thyroid ultrasound and orbital computed tomography, diagnoses were made. Fresh peripheral blood, roughly 10 ml, was the source of the PBMCs.

The CDR3 loop spans 16 amino acids. Germline CDR1 is MNHEY and CDR2 is SMNVEV (reference sequence). The specimen sequenced was blood. This clonotype was sampled from a man under 40 with Graves' ophthalmopathy. The genes are TRBV27 and TRBJ1-6, with TRBD1 as a possible D gene (6 bases). The chain's CDR3 is CASRSGLRGPNSPLHL. The DNA of the CDR3 is TGTGCCAGCCGTTCCGGGCTCAGGGGCCCCAATTCGCCCCTCCACCTT.